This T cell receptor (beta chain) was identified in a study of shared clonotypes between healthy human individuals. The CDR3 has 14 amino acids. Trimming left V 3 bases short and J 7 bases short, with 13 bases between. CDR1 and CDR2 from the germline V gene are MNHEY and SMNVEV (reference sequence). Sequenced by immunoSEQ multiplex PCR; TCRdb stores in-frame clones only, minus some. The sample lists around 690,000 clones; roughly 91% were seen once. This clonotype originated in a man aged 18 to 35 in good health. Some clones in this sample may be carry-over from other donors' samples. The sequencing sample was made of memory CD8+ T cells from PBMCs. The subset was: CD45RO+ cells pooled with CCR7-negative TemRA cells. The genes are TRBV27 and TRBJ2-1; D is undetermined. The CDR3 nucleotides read TGTGCCAGCAGTTTGAGAAATGCGGTGAATGAGCAGTTCTTC. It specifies CASSLRNAVNEQFF.